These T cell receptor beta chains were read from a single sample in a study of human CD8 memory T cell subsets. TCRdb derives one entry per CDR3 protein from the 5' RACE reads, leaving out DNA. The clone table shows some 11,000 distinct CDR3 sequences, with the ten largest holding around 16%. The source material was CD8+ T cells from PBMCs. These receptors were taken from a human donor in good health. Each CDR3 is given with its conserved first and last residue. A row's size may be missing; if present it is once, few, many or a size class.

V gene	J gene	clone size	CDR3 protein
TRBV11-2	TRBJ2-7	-	CASSFNRMGLREQYF
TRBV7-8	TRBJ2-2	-	CASSSPGQLTGELFF
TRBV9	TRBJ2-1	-	CASSLQLHHEQFF
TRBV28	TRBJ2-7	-	CASTPRSSYEQYF
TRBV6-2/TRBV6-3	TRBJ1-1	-	CASSTTDRGPSNTEAFF
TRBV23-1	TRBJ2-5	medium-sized	CASSQGQETQYF
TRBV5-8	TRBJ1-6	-	CASSLEGRGPYSPLHF
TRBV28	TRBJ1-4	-	CASSLLAGGGGEKLFF
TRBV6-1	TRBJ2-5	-	CASSESGGLQETQYF
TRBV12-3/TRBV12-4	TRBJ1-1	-	CASMFGGMNTEAFF
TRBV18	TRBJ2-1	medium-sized	CASSPGDEQFF
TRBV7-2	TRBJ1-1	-	CASSHRPYSSNTEAFF
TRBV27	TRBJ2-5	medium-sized	CASSPGTQETQYF
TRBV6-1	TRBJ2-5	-	CASSDWGGQETQYF
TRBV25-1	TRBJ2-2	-	CASSWGSYTGELFF
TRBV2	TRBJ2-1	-	CASPFSGRVNEQFF
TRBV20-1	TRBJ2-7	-	CSAAPWRGVSYEQYF
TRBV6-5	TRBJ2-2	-	CASTITGTGELFF
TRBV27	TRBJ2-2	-	CASSLLAGGTGELFF
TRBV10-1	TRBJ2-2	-	CASSEGRGLPTSGFGELFF
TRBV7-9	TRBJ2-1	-	CASSGRGLAGGLSYNEQFF
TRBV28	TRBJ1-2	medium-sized	CASSLTLGGDYGYTF
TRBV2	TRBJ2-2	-	CASSETKGGPNTGELFF
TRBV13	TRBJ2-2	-	CASSVGTGVTGELFF